Included here is one TCR beta chain sequence, with context. Germline V gene lookup returns CDR1 SGDLS and CDR2 YYNGEE. The CDR3 is made up of 15 amino acids. V shed 5 bases and J shed 3 bases, with 17 bases lying between them. The source of the sample is a study of T cell responses to AZD1222 COVID-19 vaccine. The method was immunoSEQ multiplex PCR; TCRdb's version includes in-frame clones alone and lacks a portion of them. The profile shows around 150,000 clones, 94% of them singletons. Sequencing was performed on peripheral blood, taken on day 0 of AZD1222 vaccination. V is TRBV9 and J is TRBJ1-2, with D unresolved. This clonotype was sampled from an adult in good health. The CDR3: CASSPLFSRDYGYTF. Written as DNA, the CDR3 is TGTGCCAGCAGTCCCCTGTTTTCGAGGGACTATGGCTACACCTTC.